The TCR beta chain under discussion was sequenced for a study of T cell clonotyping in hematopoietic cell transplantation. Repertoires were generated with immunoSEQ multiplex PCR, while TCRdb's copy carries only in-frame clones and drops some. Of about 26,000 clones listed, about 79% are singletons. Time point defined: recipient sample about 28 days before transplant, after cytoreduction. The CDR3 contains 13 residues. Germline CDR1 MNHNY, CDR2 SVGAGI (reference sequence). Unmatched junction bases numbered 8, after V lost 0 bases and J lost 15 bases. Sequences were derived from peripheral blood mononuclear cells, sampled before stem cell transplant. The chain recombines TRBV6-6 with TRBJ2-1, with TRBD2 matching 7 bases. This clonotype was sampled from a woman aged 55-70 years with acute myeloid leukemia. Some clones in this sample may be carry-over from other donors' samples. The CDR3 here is CASSYSVAGLLFF. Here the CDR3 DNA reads TGTGCCAGCAGTTACTCGGTAGCGGGTCTGTTGTTCTTC.